This T cell receptor beta chain appears in the sequencing data of a study of T cell responses to AZD1222 COVID-19 vaccine. Study as a whole: Pooling was applied to second doses at about 4 or about 12 weeks. Study findings and constraints: The study identified only five to seven AZD1222 recipients as seropositive at baseline. Within unmutated variant regions lay the reported targets of nearly half of spike-specific TCRs. There were repertoire samples only from the period after the peak T cell response.

A word on this clone: What it binds is unknown.

The germline V and J ends were trimmed by 5 bases and 9 bases, with 8 bases remaining between them. The CDR3 is 11 amino acids. Germline CDR1 reads SNHLY; CDR2 reads FYNNEI. Data came from immunoSEQ multiplex PCR; TCRdb stores just in-frame clones and leaves some out. The repertoire holds about 88,000 clones, with about 91% as singletons. The TCR was taken from an adult in good health. The chain combines TRBV2 with TRBJ2-1; unclear D gene. This material consisted of peripheral blood, taken on day 0 of AZD1222 vaccination. CDR3: CASSPTAEQFF. In DNA, the CDR3 is TGTGCCAGCAGTCCCACAGCTGAGCAGTTCTTC.